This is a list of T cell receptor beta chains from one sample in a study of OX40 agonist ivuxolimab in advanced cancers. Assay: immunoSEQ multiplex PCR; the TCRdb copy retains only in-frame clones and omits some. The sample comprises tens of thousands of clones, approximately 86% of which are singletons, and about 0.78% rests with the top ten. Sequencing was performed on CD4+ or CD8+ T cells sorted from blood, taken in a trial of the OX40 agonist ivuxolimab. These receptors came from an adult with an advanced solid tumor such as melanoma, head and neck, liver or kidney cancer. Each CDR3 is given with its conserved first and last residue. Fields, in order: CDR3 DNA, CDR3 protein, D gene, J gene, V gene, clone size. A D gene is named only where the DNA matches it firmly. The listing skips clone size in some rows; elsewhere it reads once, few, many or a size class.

DNA: TGTGCCAGCAGCCGACAGGGCGATCAGCCCCAGCATTTT; CDR3: CASSRQGDQPQHF; D: TRBD1; J: TRBJ1-5; V: TRBV6-6; size: NA
DNA: TGTGCCATCAACCAGGGGGGGGCCGAGTCCTACGAGCAGTACTTC; CDR3: CAINQGGAESYEQYF; D: NA; J: TRBJ2-7; V: TRBV10-3; size: NA
DNA: TGTGCCAGCAGCCCAAACAGGGGGGGTGAGCAGTTCTTC; CDR3: CASSPNRGGEQFF; D: NA; J: TRBJ2-1; V: TRBV9; size: NA
DNA: TGTGCCAGCAAACGGAGGGGGGGCACAGATACGCAGTATTTT; CDR3: CASKRRGGTDTQYF; D: NA; J: TRBJ2-3; V: TRBV6-1; size: NA
DNA: TGTGCCAGCAGCTTGGTGCTAGCGGGAAATGAGCAGTTCTTC; CDR3: CASSLVLAGNEQFF; D: TRBD2; J: TRBJ2-1; V: TRBV5-5; size: NA
DNA: TGTGCCAGCAGCGTAGGAGTCGGAACACAAGATACGCAGTATTTT; CDR3: CASSVGVGTQDTQYF; D: NA; J: TRBJ2-3; V: TRBV9; size: NA
DNA: TGTGCCAGCAGGAGCCTGCACACTGAAGCTTTCTTT; CDR3: CASRSLHTEAFF; D: NA; J: TRBJ1-1; V: TRBV27; size: NA
DNA: TGTGCCATCAGGACCCCTACAGGGGAGGACACTGAAGCTTTCTTT; CDR3: CAIRTPTGEDTEAFF; D: TRBD1; J: TRBJ1-1; V: TRBV10-3; size: NA
DNA: TGTGCCAGCAGTTACTCCCCAGACTCTGGAAACACCATATATTTT; CDR3: CASSYSPDSGNTIYF; D: NA; J: TRBJ1-3; V: TRBV6-5; size: NA
DNA: TGTGCCAGTAGTTATGAAAGGACGTCAGCCTACGAGCAGTACTTC; CDR3: CASSYERTSAYEQYF; D: NA; J: TRBJ2-7; V: TRBV19; size: NA
DNA: TGTGCCAGCAGCTGGCGTGGGGGCGTAGAGACCCAGTACTTC; CDR3: CASSWRGGVETQYF; D: NA; J: TRBJ2-5; V: TRBV11-2; size: NA
DNA: TGTGCCAGCAGGGTAGCGGGGCCCACCACAGATACGCAGTATTTT; CDR3: CASRVAGPTTDTQYF; D: TRBD2; J: TRBJ2-3; V: TRBV28; size: NA
DNA: TGTGCCAGCAGCTTGGTTTTACTAGCGGGAGTGGACACCGGGGAGCTGTTTTTT; CDR3: CASSLVLLAGVDTGELFF; D: TRBD2; J: TRBJ2-2; V: TRBV7-9; size: NA
DNA: TGTGCCAGCAGCTTATGGGGCAAGAACACTGAAGCTTTCTTT; CDR3: CASSLWGKNTEAFF; D: NA; J: TRBJ1-1; V: TRBV7-9; size: NA
DNA: TGTGCCAGCAGCTTAGTAGGACAGCTTTCCGGGACTAGCCAGGTGCAGTACTTC; CDR3: CASSLVGQLSGTSQVQYF; D: TRBD2; J: TRBJ2-7; V: TRBV5-5; size: few
DNA: TGTGCCAGCTCACCTGCCTCTGGGGCCAACGTCCTGACTTTC; CDR3: CASSPASGANVLTF; D: NA; J: TRBJ2-6; V: TRBV18; size: NA
DNA: TGCAGTGCCGCCGGACTAGACGAGCAGTACTTC; CDR3: CSAAGLDEQYF; D: TRBD2; J: TRBJ2-7; V: TRBV20-1; size: NA
DNA: TGTGCCAGCAGCCCCCCCCGGGCTTTCACCGGGGAGCTGTTTTTT; CDR3: CASSPPRAFTGELFF; D: NA; J: TRBJ2-2; V: TRBV28; size: NA
DNA: TGCGCCAGCAGCCAAGAATGGGATCAGCCCCAGCATTTT; CDR3: CASSQEWDQPQHF; D: NA; J: TRBJ1-5; V: TRBV4-3; size: NA
DNA: TGTGCCAGCAGTTACGACGTAGCGGGAGTGGCAGATACGCAGTATTTT; CDR3: CASSYDVAGVADTQYF; D: TRBD2; J: TRBJ2-3; V: TRBV6-5; size: NA
DNA: TGCGCCAGTAGAAAATCTAGCGGGAGGAACACCGGGGAGCTGTTTTTT; CDR3: CASRKSSGRNTGELFF; D: TRBD2; J: TRBJ2-2; V: TRBV4-3; size: NA
DNA: TGTGCCGGGAGTGGGGATCAGGGCGAGACCCAGTACTTC; CDR3: CAGSGDQGETQYF; D: NA; J: TRBJ2-5; V: TRBV30; size: NA
DNA: TGTGCCAGCAGTGAGAGAACGGCGGTCGGGGAGCTGTTTTTT; CDR3: CASSERTAVGELFF; D: NA; J: TRBJ2-2; V: TRBV2; size: NA
DNA: TGCGCCAGCACGGGACTAGCGGGAGTTTTTAGGGAGCAGTACTTC; CDR3: CASTGLAGVFREQYF; D: TRBD2; J: TRBJ2-7; V: TRBV5-1; size: NA
DNA: TGTGCCAGCAGTCCCGGGACAGGGAGAAATACGCAGTATTTT; CDR3: CASSPGTGRNTQYF; D: TRBD1; J: TRBJ2-3; V: TRBV7-2; size: NA
DNA: TGTGCCAGCAGCCCATCGGTGGGATATGGCTACACCTTC; CDR3: CASSPSVGYGYTF; D: NA; J: TRBJ1-2; V: TRBV27; size: NA
DNA: TGTGCCAGCACCTTAGCGGGAATTAATACGCAGTATTTT; CDR3: CASTLAGINTQYF; D: TRBD2; J: TRBJ2-3; V: TRBV5-8; size: once
DNA: TGCACCGGCGGGAGTGGCTACAATGAGCAGTTCTTC; CDR3: CTGGSGYNEQFF; D: TRBD2; J: TRBJ2-1; V: TRBV29-1; size: NA
DNA: TGTGCCAGCAGTAAGACGGGCCGGCAAGAGACCCAGTACTTC; CDR3: CASSKTGRQETQYF; D: NA; J: TRBJ2-5; V: TRBV7-3; size: NA
DNA: TGTGCCAGCAGTACCCGCTTCCGGGACAGGGGGAGCTGGGTCTATGGCTACACCTTC; CDR3: CASSTRFRDRGSWVYGYTF; D: TRBD1; J: TRBJ1-2; V: TRBV28; size: NA
DNA: TGTGCCAGCAGTCCCCGGACTAGCCGTAGCACAGATACGCAGTATTTT; CDR3: CASSPRTSRSTDTQYF; D: TRBD2; J: TRBJ2-3; V: TRBV27; size: NA
DNA: TGTGCCAGCAGTCGAAGTCCTACCTACGAGCAGTACTTC; CDR3: CASSRSPTYEQYF; D: NA; J: TRBJ2-7; V: TRBV6-5; size: NA
DNA: TGTGCCAGCAATTTGGGTCCAGAAGCAGGCTACACCTTC; CDR3: CASNLGPEAGYTF; D: NA; J: TRBJ1-2; V: TRBV2; size: once
DNA: TGTGCCAGCTACGGGGGACAGCTTATCTATGGCTACACCTTC; CDR3: CASYGGQLIYGYTF; D: TRBD1; J: TRBJ1-2; V: TRBV28; size: NA
DNA: TGTGCCAGTGGTGGACCCTCCGGGACAGCTAACACTGAAGCTTTCTTT; CDR3: CASGGPSGTANTEAFF; D: TRBD1; J: TRBJ1-1; V: TRBV19; size: NA
DNA: TGTGCCAGCAGCCCAGGGGGAACTGAAGCTTTCTTT; CDR3: CASSPGGTEAFF; D: TRBD1; J: TRBJ1-1; V: TRBV6-1; size: few
DNA: TGTGCCAGCAGCCTTGACAGGGGGCGCGGGGAGACCCAGTACTTC; CDR3: CASSLDRGRGETQYF; D: TRBD1; J: TRBJ2-5; V: TRBV7-9; size: NA
DNA: TGTGCCTGGGGGGACAGGGGAACAGATACGCAGTATTTT; CDR3: CAWGDRGTDTQYF; D: TRBD1; J: TRBJ2-3; V: TRBV30; size: NA
DNA: TGTGCCAGTAGTACCCCGGGGGGCACCAACACTGAAGCTTTCTTT; CDR3: CASSTPGGTNTEAFF; D: NA; J: TRBJ1-1; V: TRBV19; size: once
DNA: TGTGCCAGCAGCACCGGGACAGGGGGGCACAGAGGGCAGTATTTT; CDR3: CASSTGTGGHRGQYF; D: TRBD1; J: TRBJ2-3; V: TRBV5-6; size: NA